A selection of T cell receptor beta chains follows, all from one sample in a study of chemoradiotherapy in HPV16-positive cancers. Here immunoSEQ multiplex PCR was the method, and the copy in TCRdb shows in-frame clones only, minus some. The sample has approximately 470 clones, approximately 90% seen once. The specimen was tumor tissue, collected from a patient who underwent chemoradiotherapy. The receptors here all came from a human donor with HPV-associated anogenital cancer. CDR3s include the opening cysteine and the closing phenylalanine or tryptophan. D genes are given only for firm matches.

cdr3_nt | cdr3_aa | j_call | d_call | v_call
TGCAGCGTTGACGAGGGGGCGCGGGACGGGGAGCTGTTTTTT | CSVDEGARDGELFF | TRBJ2-2 | NA | TRBV29-1
TGCGCCAGCAGGCCCGGGGACAGCTACTATGGCTACACCTTC | CASRPGDSYYGYTF | TRBJ1-2 | TRBD1 | TRBV5-1
TGCGCCAGCAGCAAGGGACTAGCGGGGGTAAACACCGGGGAGCTGTTTTTT | CASSKGLAGVNTGELFF | TRBJ2-2 | TRBD2 | TRBV5-1
TGTGCCAGCAGCGGACCGGGACAGCGGCAAGCACTACATGAGCAGTTCTTC | CASSGPGQRQALHEQFF | TRBJ2-1 | TRBD1 | TRBV9
TGCGCCAGCAGCCAAGATCTTAGGGGACCAGGTTCCTCTGGAAACACCATATATTTT | CASSQDLRGPGSSGNTIYF | TRBJ1-3 | NA | TRBV4-3
TGCGCCAGCAGCCCGGGACAGGGACGGTCAGCTTTCTTT | CASSPGQGRSAFF | TRBJ1-1 | TRBD1 | TRBV4-3
TGTGCCAGCAGCTTAGCTCGGCTAGCGGGAGTCAATGAGCAGTTCTTC | CASSLARLAGVNEQFF | TRBJ2-1 | TRBD2 | TRBV11-2
TGTGCCAGCAGTTGGAACAGGGGGAGTCCTTCAACTAATGAAAAACTGTTTTTT | CASSWNRGSPSTNEKLFF | TRBJ1-4 | TRBD1 | TRBV2
TGTGCCAGCAGCTTGTTAGCGGGAGCGCTTGAGCAGTTCTTC | CASSLLAGALEQFF | TRBJ2-1 | TRBD2 | TRBV13
TGCGCCAGCAGTGAGGGAGCCGCCGGCTACGAGCAGTACTTC | CASSEGAAGYEQYF | TRBJ2-7 | NA | TRBV10-1